The source of this T cell receptor (beta chain) is a study of blood T cell repertoires in COVID-19. The wider study: From the United States, Italy and Spain came samples of acute and convalescent COVID-19. PBMCs, B-cell-depleted T cells, or T cells were the source of the cDNA or gDNA that made up the material.

Methods used by the authors: Reference gene primer amplification in the assay estimated nucleated cell counts. Using immunoSEQ multiplex PCR, the repertoire was profiled, and TCRdb retains in-frame clones only, with some absent. For V, J and clone size, that table is used; D and trimming come from the DNA. The table records roughly 130,000 clones, approximately 80% of them present only once. The sequenced sample was peripheral blood. The source of this sequence is a woman in her 50s with acute or convalescent COVID-19.

The CDR3 protein is CASSLGTGGVLGPMNTEAFF. In nucleotides, the CDR3 is TGCGCCAGCAGCCTGGGGACAGGGGGCGTATTAGGGCCTATGAACACTGAAGCTTTCTTT. V gene TRBV5-1 combines with J gene TRBJ1-1; 12 nucleotides match TRBD1. The CDR3 length is 20 residues. CDR1 is SGHRS, CDR2 YFSETQ, per germline. With V trimmed by 4 bases and J by 0 bases, 16 bases remained unmatched.